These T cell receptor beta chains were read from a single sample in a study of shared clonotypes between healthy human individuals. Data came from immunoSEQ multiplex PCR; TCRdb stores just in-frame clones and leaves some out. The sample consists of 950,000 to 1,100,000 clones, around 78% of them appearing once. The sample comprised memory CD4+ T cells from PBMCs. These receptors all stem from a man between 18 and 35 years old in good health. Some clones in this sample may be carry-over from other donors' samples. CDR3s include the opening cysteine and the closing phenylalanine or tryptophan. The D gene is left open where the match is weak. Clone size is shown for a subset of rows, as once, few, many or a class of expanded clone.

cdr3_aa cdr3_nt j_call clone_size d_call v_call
CASSLGRETQYF TGTGCCAGCAGCCTAGGCCGGGAGACCCAGTACTTC TRBJ2-5 - - TRBV7-2
CASSLPWENFAYTF TGTGCCAGCAGTTTGCCGTGGGAGAACTTTGCCTACACCTTC TRBJ1-2 - - TRBV28
CASSATPPGTQYF TGTGCCAGCAGCGCCACCCCTCCGGGAACCCAGTACTTC TRBJ2-5 - - TRBV7-7
CASSLSGYEQYF TGTGCCAGCAGCTTGTCAGGATACGAGCAGTACTTC TRBJ2-7 - - TRBV5-8
CASSKATSQNIQYF TGTGCCAGCAGCAAAGCAACTAGCCAAAACATTCAGTACTTC TRBJ2-4 once - TRBV21-1
CASSYSPSYEQYF TGTGCCAGCAGCTATTCACCCTCCTACGAGCAGTACTTC TRBJ2-7 - - TRBV7-6
CASSLTSAEGTQYF TGTGCCAGCAGCTTAACCAGCGCAGAAGGTACGCAGTATTTT TRBJ2-3 - - TRBV11-2
CASSLESSTEAFF TGTGCCAGCAGCTTAGAGAGCAGCACTGAAGCTTTCTTT TRBJ1-1 - - TRBV11-3
CASSQGLASGSLYNEQFF TGCGCCAGCAGCCAAGGGTTGGCTAGCGGGAGCCTTTACAATGAGCAGTTCTTC TRBJ2-1 - TRBD2 TRBV4-1
CASSFMGNTEAFF TGTGCCAGCAGCTTCATGGGAAACACTGAAGCTTTCTTT TRBJ1-1 - - TRBV7-8
CASSFYGATFYGYQETQYF TGTGCCAGCAGTTTCTACGGGGCAACTTTTTATGGGTACCAAGAGACCCAGTACTTC TRBJ2-5 - - TRBV28
CASRPGTSGIYEQFF TGTGCCAGCAGGCCCGGGACTAGCGGGATATATGAGCAGTTCTTC TRBJ2-1 - TRBD2 TRBV6-1
CASSSNQGATNEKLFF TGTGCCAGCAGCTCCAACCAGGGTGCAACTAATGAAAAACTGTTTTTT TRBJ1-4 - - TRBV7-9
CASGEMETEAFF TGCGCCAGCGGAGAGATGGAGACTGAAGCTTTCTTT TRBJ1-1 - - TRBV5-1
CASSLVSSSYEQYF TGCGCCAGCAGCTTGGTATCTAGCTCCTACGAGCAGTACTTC TRBJ2-7 - - TRBV5-1
CASSPPGSSNQPQHF TGTGCCAGCAGCCCCCCGGGGAGTAGCAATCAGCCCCAGCATTTT TRBJ1-5 - - TRBV6-6
CASSLEGSGSGLLETQYF TGCGCCAGCAGCTTGGAGGGTAGCGGGAGTGGGTTGTTAGAGACCCAGTACTTC TRBJ2-5 - TRBD2 TRBV5-1
CASSSSGDGITDTQYF TGTGCCAGCAGCTCCTCAGGGGACGGTATCACAGATACGCAGTATTTT TRBJ2-3 few - TRBV7-3
CASIIRGNTEAFF TGTGCCAGCATAATACGAGGGAACACTGAAGCTTTCTTT TRBJ1-1 few - TRBV2
CASSLALDRGPRDTQYF TGTGCCAGCAGCTTAGCTCTGGACAGGGGGCCTAGGGATACGCAGTATTTT TRBJ2-3 many TRBD1 TRBV7-9
CASRKTGQSGYTF TGTGCCAGCAGGAAGACAGGCCAGAGCGGCTACACCTTC TRBJ1-2 - - TRBV6-5
CASKDSSSYNEQFF TGTGCCAGCAAAGACAGTAGCTCCTACAATGAGCAGTTCTTC TRBJ2-1 - - TRBV28
CASSLDGPDGYTF TGTGCCAGCAGCTTGGATGGGCCGGATGGCTACACCTTC TRBJ1-2 - - TRBV5-4
CSVGRVGLLTF TGCAGTGTAGGGAGGGTCGGTCTCCTGACTTTC TRBJ2-6 - TRBD2 TRBV20-1
CASSLGSGRDSEQFF TGTGCCAGCAGCTTGGGTAGCGGGAGGGATAGTGAGCAGTTCTTC TRBJ2-1 - TRBD2 TRBV5-4
CASSLVLQETQYF TGTGCCAGCAGCTTAGTGCTTCAAGAGACCCAGTACTTC TRBJ2-5 few - TRBV7-6
CASSYQGSSYEQYF TGTGCCAGCAGTTACCAGGGTAGCTCCTACGAGCAGTACTTC TRBJ2-7 few - TRBV2
CATSKGQNYGYTF TGTGCCACCAGCAAGGGACAGAACTATGGCTACACCTTC TRBJ1-2 - TRBD1 TRBV15
CASSPLAGTYEQYF TGTGCCAGCTCACCTCTAGCGGGAACCTACGAGCAGTACTTC TRBJ2-7 - TRBD2 TRBV18
CASSLGRENIQYF TGTGCCAGCAGCTTAGGGAGGGAGAACATTCAGTACTTC TRBJ2-4 once - TRBV7-9
CASSLPGTEAFF TGTGCCAGCAGTTTACCCGGCACTGAAGCTTTCTTT TRBJ1-1 - - TRBV28
CASSKDRLDTEAFF TGCGCCAGCAGCAAGGACAGGCTTGACACTGAAGCTTTCTTT TRBJ1-1 - TRBD1 TRBV5-1
CASSFGSDENEQYF TGTGCCAGCAGCTTTGGGTCGGATGAAAACGAGCAGTACTTC TRBJ2-7 - - TRBV7-9
CASSPDVGQGAGYTF TGTGCCAGCTCACCAGACGTGGGACAGGGGGCCGGCTACACCTTC TRBJ1-2 - TRBD1 TRBV18
CSAMDAFF TGCAGTGCTATGGATGCGTTCTTC TRBJ2-1 few - TRBV20-1
CASSKNRGQGYTF TGTGCCAGCAGCAAAAACAGGGGGCAAGGCTACACCTTC TRBJ1-2 - TRBD1 TRBV7-6
CASSSSSGGLDTQYF TGTGCCAGCAGCTCATCTAGCGGGGGTTTGGATACGCAGTATTTT TRBJ2-3 - TRBD2 TRBV11-2
CASSEPRGQGTYEQYF TGTGCCAGCAGTGAACCTAGGGGACAGGGCACCTACGAGCAGTACTTC TRBJ2-7 - TRBD1 TRBV25-1
CSVSRQGWAEEQFF TGCAGCGTTTCGAGACAGGGTTGGGCGGAAGAGCAGTTCTTC TRBJ2-1 - TRBD1 TRBV29-1
CASREDRAGANVLTF TGTGCCAGCAGAGAGGACAGGGCCGGGGCCAACGTCCTGACTTTC TRBJ2-6 - TRBD1 TRBV6-1
CSVGSGRAAYEQYF TGCAGCGTTGGGTCCGGGCGGGCGGCCTACGAGCAGTACTTC TRBJ2-7 - - TRBV29-1
CASSERGGGAPYEQYF TGTGCCAGCAGTGAACGAGGAGGGGGCGCCCCCTACGAGCAGTACTTC TRBJ2-7 - - TRBV6-1
CASSERVGNTEAFF TGTGCCAGCAGTGAAAGAGTCGGGAACACTGAAGCTTTCTTT TRBJ1-1 few - TRBV6-1
CASSPGGARTEAFF TGTGCCAGCAGCCCAGGGGGGGCGAGAACTGAAGCTTTCTTT TRBJ1-1 - TRBD1 TRBV9
CSAVGPYGYTF TGCAGTGCCGTGGGGCCTTATGGCTACACCTTC TRBJ1-2 once - TRBV20-1
CASSPALEASGDPSYEQYF TGCGCCAGCAGCCCAGCGCTCGAGGCTAGCGGGGATCCGTCCTACGAGCAGTACTTC TRBJ2-7 - TRBD2 TRBV5-1
CSVMTYEQYF TGCAGCGTCATGACCTACGAGCAGTACTTC TRBJ2-7 once - TRBV29-1
CASSLVPSVTLYEQYF TGTGCCAGCAGCTTAGTACCGAGCGTGACCTTATACGAGCAGTACTTC TRBJ2-7 - - TRBV7-2
CASSSAGSRELFF TGTGCCAGCAGTTCCGCGGGGTCCCGGGAGCTGTTTTTT TRBJ2-2 - - TRBV27
CASSQSSPTGELFF TGTGCCAGCAGCCAATCAAGCCCGACCGGGGAGCTGTTTTTT TRBJ2-2 few - TRBV16
CASSSGVQADTQYF TGCGCCAGCAGCTCGGGGGTCCAGGCGGATACGCAGTATTTT TRBJ2-3 - - TRBV5-1
CASSLQGYIQYF TGTGCCAGCAGCTTACAGGGGTACATTCAGTACTTC TRBJ2-4 - - TRBV7-2
CAISDQEGYPPEAFF TGTGCCATCAGTGACCAAGAAGGATACCCCCCTGAAGCTTTCTTT TRBJ1-1 - - TRBV10-3
CASSLAIRTGGLSSYEQYF TGTGCCAGCAGCTTAGCAATTCGGACAGGAGGCCTCAGCTCCTACGAGCAGTACTTC TRBJ2-7 - TRBD1 TRBV7-9
CASSLDFGGFSGNTIYF TGCGCCAGCAGCTTGGATTTTGGGGGCTTTTCTGGAAACACCATATATTTT TRBJ1-3 - - TRBV5-1
CAWTASWGEAFF TGTGCCTGGACGGCGAGTTGGGGGGAAGCTTTCTTT TRBJ1-1 - - TRBV30
CASSELKGAGTDTQYF TGTGCCAGCAGTGAATTAAAGGGGGCCGGCACAGATACGCAGTATTTT TRBJ2-3 - TRBD1 TRBV25-1